Listed here are 5 T cell receptor beta chains from one sample, sequenced in a study of shared clonotypes between healthy human individuals. Repertoires were generated with immunoSEQ multiplex PCR, while TCRdb's copy carries only in-frame clones and drops some. The sample has 2,500,000 or so clones; 93% are singletons. The material sequenced was naive CD4+ T cells from PBMCs. Described subset: CD45RA+ positively selected. All receptors come from a man younger than 35 in good health. Some clones in this sample may be carry-over from other donors' samples.

This clone was found once. The V gene is TRBV2, the J gene TRBJ2-2; 7 nucleotides agree with TRBD1. This CDR3 spans 14 amino acids. Germline lookup yields CDR1 SNHLY and CDR2 FYNNEI. J gave up 0 bases and V 8 bases, and 3 bases lay outside the gene matches. CDR3 protein: CASRGQPNTGELFF. CDR3 coding DNA: TGTGCCAGCCGGGGACAGCCGAACACCGGGGAGCTGTTTTTT.

This clone was observed a single time. V usage is TRBV28 and J usage is TRBJ1-5; D is undetermined. V was clipped by 2 bases and J by 5 bases, with 13 bases between them. CDR3 length: 15 amino acids. CDR1 and CDR2 (germline): MDHEN, SYDVKM. CDR3: CASSLLSPGDQPQHF. The CDR3 region has the DNA TGTGCCAGCAGTTTACTTTCACCCGGGGATCAGCCCCAGCATTTT.

The sample holds one count of this clone. The rearrangement joins TRBV19 to TRBJ1-3, with D hard to call. Trimming took off 5 bases at V and 3 bases at J, with 20 bases between the two ends. Per germline, CDR1 LNHDA and CDR2 SQIVND (reference sequence). The CDR3 runs 17 residues. CDR3 residues: CASSPTGVLIVGNTIYF. CDR3 bases: TGTGCCAGTAGTCCTACGGGAGTGCTTATAGTTGGAAACACCATATATTTT.

Comments on this clone: The sample contains more than one DNA sequence encoding this CDR3. The chain is built from TRBV9 and TRBJ2-3; unclear D gene. CDR1 and CDR2 (germline): SGDLS, YYNGEE. The CDR3 spans 12 residues. V was cut by 3 bases and J by 5 bases, with 7 bases left in between. Here the CDR3 DNA reads TGTGCCAGCAGCGCTCCGGGAGATACGCAGTATTTT. This codes for CASSAPGDTQYF.

The chain carries TRBV6-5 and TRBJ2-2; D is perhaps TRBD1 (6 bases). Per the germline V gene, CDR1 is MNHEY and CDR2 is SVGAGI. Trimming pared 1 base from V and 1 base from J, leaving 7 bases between. This CDR3 has 15 amino acids. The CDR3 sequence: CASSYLGQNTGELFF. The CDR3 DNA follows: TGTGCCAGCAGTTACTTGGGACAGAACACCGGGGAGCTGTTTTTT.